This T cell receptor beta chain comes out of a study of blood T cells in healthy people across ages. Study conclusions and caveats: Long-lived and aged donors differed, with more naive CD4+ cells and higher diversity in the long-lived.

Alongside a J-beta primer mix, a sample-barcoded 5' primer served in a second PCR lasting roughly 7 to 12 cycles. TCRdb reprocessed the 5' RACE reads via MiXCR and lists one record per CDR3 protein. The profile shows 540,000 or so distinct CDR3 sequences, around 48% of them singletons. This clonotype was seen many times. As yet, its antigen is unknown. The CDR3 contains 15 residues. Germline loops: CDR1 LGHNA, CDR2 YSLEER. Deletions cut 4 bases from V and 1 base from J, with 13 bases between. The chain joins TRBV4-3 to TRBJ2-5; D uncertain. Material: blood. The TCR sequence derives from a man older than 75 in good health. In nucleotides, the CDR3 is TGCGCCAGCAGCCTTAATCCGGGCGCCCAAGAGACCCAGTACTTC. Protein: CASSLNPGAQETQYF.